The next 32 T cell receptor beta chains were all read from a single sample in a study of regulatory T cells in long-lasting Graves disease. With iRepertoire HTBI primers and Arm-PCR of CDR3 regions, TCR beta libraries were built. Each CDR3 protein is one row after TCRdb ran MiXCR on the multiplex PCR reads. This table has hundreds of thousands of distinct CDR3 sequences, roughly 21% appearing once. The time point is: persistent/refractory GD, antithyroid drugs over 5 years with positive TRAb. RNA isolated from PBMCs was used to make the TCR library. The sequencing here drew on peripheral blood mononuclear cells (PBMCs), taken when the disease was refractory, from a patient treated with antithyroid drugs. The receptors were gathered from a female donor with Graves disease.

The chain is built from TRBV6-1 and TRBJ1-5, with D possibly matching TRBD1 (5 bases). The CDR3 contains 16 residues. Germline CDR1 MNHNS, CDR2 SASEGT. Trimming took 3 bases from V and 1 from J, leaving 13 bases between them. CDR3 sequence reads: CASSESRRVSNQPQHF. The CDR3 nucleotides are TGTGCCAGCAGTGAGTCCCGCAGGGTCAGCAATCAGCCCCAGCATTTT.

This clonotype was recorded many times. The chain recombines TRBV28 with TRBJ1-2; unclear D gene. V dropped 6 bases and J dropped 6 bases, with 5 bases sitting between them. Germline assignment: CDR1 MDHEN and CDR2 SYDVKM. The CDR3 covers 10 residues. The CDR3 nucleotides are TGTGCCAGCAGGAGACATGGCTACACCTTC. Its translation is CASRRHGYTF.

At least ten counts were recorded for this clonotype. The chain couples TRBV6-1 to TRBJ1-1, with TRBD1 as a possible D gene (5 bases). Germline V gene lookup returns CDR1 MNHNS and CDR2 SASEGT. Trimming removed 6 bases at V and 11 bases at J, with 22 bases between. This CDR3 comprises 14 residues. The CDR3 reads CASRAWDRGFLAFF. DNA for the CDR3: TGTGCCAGCAGGGCCTGGGACCGGGGTTTCTTGGCTTTCTTT.

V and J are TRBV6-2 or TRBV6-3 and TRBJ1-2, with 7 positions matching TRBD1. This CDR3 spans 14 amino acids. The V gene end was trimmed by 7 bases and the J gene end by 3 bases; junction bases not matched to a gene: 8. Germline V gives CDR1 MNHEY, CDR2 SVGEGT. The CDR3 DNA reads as TGTGCCAGCAAAGAGGGGGCCCGGGACTATGGCTACACCTTC. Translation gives CASKEGARDYGYTF.

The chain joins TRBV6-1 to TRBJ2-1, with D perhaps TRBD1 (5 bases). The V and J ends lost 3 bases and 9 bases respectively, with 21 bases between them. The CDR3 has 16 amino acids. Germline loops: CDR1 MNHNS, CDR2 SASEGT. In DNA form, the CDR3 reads TGTGCCAGCAGTGACATCGAGAGGCAGGGCGGACGTGAGCAGTTCTTC. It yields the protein CASSDIERQGGREQFF.

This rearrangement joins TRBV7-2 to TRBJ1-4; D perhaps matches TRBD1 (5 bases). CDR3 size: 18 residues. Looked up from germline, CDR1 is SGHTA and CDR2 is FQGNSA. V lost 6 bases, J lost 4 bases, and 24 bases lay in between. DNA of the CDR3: TGTGCCAGCAGGCCAGTAGGAGGCCCCGAGGGGTATAATGAAAAACTGTTTTTT. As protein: CASRPVGGPEGYNEKLFF.

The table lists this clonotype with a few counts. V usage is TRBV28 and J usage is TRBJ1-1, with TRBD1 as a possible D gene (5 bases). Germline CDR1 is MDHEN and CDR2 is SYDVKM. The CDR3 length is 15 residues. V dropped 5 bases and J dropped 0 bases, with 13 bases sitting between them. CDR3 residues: CASSGGSLMNTEAFF. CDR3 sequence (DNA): TGTGCCAGCAGTGGGGGGTCCCTGATGAACACTGAAGCTTTCTTT.

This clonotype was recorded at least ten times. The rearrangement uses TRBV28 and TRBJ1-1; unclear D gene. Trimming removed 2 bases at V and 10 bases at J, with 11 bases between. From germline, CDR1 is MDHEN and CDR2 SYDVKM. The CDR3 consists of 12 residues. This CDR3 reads CASSLPQARAFF. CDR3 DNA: TGTGCCAGCAGTTTACCCCAGGCTCGAGCTTTCTTT.

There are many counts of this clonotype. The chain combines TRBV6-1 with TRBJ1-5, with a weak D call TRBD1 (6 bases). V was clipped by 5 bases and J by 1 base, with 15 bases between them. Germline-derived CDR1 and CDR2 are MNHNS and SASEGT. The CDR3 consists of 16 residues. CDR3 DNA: TGTGCCAGCAGTATAGGACAGTTTGGGAGCAATCAGCCCCAGCATTTT. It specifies CASSIGQFGSNQPQHF.

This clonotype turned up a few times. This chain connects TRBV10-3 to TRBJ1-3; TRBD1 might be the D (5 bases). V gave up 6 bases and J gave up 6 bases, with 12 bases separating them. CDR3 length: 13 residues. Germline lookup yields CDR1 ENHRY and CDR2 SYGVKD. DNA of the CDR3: TGTGCCATCAGGGGGGGGTCCGAAAACACCATATATTTT. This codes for CAIRGGSENTIYF.

The CDR3, as DNA: TGCGCCAGCAGCGTACAGGGGGACACCGGGGAGCTGTTTTTT. As protein: CASSVQGDTGELFF. The rearrangement uses TRBV5-1 and TRBJ2-2; 8 nucleotides match TRBD1. Germline V lookup: CDR1 SGHRS, CDR2 YFSETQ. This CDR3 has 14 residues. With V trimmed by 4 bases and J by 3 bases, 2 bases remained unmatched. Based on the CDR3 plus reference TRBV5-1 and TRBJ2-2, the full variable domain is KAGVTQTPRYLIKTRGQQVTLSCSPISGHRSVSWYQQTPGQGLQFLFEYFSETQRNKGNFPGRFSGRQFSNSRSEMNVSTLELGDSALYLCASSVQGDTGELFFGEGSRLTVL.

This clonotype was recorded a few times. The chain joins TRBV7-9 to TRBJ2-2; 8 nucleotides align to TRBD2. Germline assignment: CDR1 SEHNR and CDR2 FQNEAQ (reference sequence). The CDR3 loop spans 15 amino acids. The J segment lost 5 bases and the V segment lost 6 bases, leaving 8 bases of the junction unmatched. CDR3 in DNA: TGTGCCAGCAGACGAATCGCTAGCGGGACCGGGGAGCTGTTTTTT. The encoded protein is CASRRIASGTGELFF.

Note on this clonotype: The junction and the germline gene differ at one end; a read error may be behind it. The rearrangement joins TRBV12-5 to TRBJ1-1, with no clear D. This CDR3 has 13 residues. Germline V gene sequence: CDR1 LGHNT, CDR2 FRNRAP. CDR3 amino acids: CVSALGSNTEAFF. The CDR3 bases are TGTGTTAGTGCCCTCGGCTCGAACACTGAAGCTTTCTTT.

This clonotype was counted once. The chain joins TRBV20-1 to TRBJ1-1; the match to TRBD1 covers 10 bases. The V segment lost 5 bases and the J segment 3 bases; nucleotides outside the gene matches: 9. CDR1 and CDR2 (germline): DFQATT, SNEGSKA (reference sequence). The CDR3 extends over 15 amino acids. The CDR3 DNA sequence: TGCAGTGCTCCACGACAGGGGGCGCAGGACACTGAAGCTTTCTTT. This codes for CSAPRQGAQDTEAFF.

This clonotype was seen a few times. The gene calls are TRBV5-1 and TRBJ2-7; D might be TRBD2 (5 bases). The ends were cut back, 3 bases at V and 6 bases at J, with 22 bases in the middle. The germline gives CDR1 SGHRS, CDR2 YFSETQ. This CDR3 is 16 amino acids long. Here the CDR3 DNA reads TGCGCCAGCAGCTCGACCTATCCGGGCCCCGAGGGCGAGCAGTACTTC. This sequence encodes CASSSTYPGPEGEQYF.

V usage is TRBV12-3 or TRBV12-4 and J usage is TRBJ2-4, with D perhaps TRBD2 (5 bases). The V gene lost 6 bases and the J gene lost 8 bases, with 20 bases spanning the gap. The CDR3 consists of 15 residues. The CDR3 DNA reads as TGTGCCAGCAGACCCAGCGGAGGTAAAAGGGACATTCAGTACTTC. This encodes CASRPSGGKRDIQYF.

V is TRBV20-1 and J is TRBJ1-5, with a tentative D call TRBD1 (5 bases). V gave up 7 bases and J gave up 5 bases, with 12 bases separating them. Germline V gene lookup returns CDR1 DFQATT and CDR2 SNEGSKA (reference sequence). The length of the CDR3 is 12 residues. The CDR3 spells CSGLQGDQPQHF. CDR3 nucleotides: TGCAGTGGTCTGCAGGGCGATCAGCCCCAGCATTTT.

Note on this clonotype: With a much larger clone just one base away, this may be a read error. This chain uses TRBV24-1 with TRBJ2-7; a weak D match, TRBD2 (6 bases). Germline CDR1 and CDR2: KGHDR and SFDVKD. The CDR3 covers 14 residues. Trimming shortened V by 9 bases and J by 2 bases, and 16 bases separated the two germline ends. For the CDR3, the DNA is TGTGCCACCGGGGAGGACAAATGGACCTACGAGCAGTACTTC. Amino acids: CATGEDKWTYEQYF.

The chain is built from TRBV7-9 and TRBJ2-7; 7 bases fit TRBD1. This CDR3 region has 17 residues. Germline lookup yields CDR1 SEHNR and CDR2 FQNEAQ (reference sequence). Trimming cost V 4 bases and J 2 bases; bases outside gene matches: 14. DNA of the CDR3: TGTGCCAGCAGCTCCGGAGTTGGGTTTGACAGGGCCTACGAGCAGTACTTC. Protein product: CASSSGVGFDRAYEQYF.

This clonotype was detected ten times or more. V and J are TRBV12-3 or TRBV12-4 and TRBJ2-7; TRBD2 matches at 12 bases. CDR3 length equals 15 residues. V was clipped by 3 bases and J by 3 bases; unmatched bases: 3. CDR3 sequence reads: CASSFTTSGSYEQYF. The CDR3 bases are TGTGCCAGCAGTTTCACGACTAGCGGGAGCTACGAGCAGTACTTC.

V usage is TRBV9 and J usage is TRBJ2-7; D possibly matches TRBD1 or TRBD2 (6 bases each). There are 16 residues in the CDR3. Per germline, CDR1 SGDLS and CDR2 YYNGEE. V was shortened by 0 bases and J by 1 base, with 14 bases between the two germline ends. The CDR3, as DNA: TGTGCCAGCAGCGTAGGGCGGGACACACCTTCCTACGAGCAGTACTTC. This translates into CASSVGRDTPSYEQYF.

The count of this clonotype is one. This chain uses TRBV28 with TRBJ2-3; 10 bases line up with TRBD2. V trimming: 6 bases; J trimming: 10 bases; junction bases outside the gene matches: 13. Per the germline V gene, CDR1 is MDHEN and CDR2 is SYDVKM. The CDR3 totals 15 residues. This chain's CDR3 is CASRSPASGSPSQYF. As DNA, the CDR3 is TGTGCCAGCAGGTCCCCGGCTAGCGGGAGTCCATCGCAGTATTTT.

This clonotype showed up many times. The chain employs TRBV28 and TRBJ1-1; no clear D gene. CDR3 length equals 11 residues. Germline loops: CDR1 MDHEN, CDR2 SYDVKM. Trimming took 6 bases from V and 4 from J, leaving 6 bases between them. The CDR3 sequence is CASRSSTEAFF. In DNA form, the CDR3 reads TGTGCCAGCAGAAGTAGCACTGAAGCTTTCTTT.

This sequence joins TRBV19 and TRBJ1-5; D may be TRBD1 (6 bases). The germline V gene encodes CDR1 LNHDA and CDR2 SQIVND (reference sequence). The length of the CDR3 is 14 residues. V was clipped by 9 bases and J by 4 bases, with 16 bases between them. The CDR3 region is CASNSGTLNQPQHF. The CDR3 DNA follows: TGTGCCAGCAACTCCGGGACACTTAATCAGCCCCAGCATTTT.

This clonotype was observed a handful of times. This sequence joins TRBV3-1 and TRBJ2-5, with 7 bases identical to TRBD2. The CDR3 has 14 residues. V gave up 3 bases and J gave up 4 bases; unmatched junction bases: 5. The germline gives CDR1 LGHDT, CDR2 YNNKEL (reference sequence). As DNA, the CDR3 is TGTGCCAGCAGCCAGAAGCGGGAATCAGAGACCCAGTACTTC. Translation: CASSQKRESETQYF.

DNA for the CDR3: TGTGCCAGCTCACCACCGCTTATCCGCCGGAACACTGAAGCTTTCTTT. It encodes CASSPPLIRRNTEAFF. V is TRBV12-3 or TRBV12-4 and J is TRBJ1-1, with D uncertain. The ends were cut back, 8 bases at V and 1 base at J, with 20 bases in the middle. The CDR3 contains 16 residues.

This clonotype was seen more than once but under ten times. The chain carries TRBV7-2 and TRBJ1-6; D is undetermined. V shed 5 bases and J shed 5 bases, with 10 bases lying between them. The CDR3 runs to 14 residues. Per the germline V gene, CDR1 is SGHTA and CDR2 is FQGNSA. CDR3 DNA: TGTGCCAGCAGCAGACCCTTTCATAATTCACCCCTCCACTTT. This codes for CASSRPFHNSPLHF.

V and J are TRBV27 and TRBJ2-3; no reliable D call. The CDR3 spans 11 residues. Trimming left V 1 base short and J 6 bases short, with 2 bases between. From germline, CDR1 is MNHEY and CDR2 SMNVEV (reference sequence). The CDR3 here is CASSLWDTQYF. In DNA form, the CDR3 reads TGTGCCAGCAGTTTATGGGATACGCAGTATTTT.

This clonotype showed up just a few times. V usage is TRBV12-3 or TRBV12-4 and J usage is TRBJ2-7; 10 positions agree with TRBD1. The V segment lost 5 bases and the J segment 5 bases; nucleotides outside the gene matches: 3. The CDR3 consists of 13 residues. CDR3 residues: CASSAGTGDEQYF. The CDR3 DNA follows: TGTGCCAGCAGTGCCGGGACAGGGGACGAGCAGTACTTC.

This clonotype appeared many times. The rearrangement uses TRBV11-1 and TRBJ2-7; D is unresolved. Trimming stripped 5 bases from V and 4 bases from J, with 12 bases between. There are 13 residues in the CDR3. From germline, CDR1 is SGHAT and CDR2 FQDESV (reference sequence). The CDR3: CASSLSPEYEQYF. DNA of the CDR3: TGTGCCAGCAGCCTTTCACCCGAATACGAGCAGTACTTC.

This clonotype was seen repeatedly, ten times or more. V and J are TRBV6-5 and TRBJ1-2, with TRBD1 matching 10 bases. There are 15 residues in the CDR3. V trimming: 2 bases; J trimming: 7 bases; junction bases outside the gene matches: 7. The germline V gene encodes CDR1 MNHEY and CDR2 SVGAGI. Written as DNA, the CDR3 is TGTGCCAGCAGTTACATGGACAGGGGGAGGGGTGGCTACACCTTC. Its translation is CASSYMDRGRGGYTF.

The CDR3 here is CAWRLIGGAEAFF. The CDR3 DNA is TGTGCCTGGAGGTTGATTGGAGGCGCTGAAGCTTTCTTT. This rearrangement joins TRBV30 to TRBJ1-1; D gene unclear. This CDR3 has 13 amino acids. Germline V CDR1 and CDR2: GTSNPN, SVGIG (reference sequence). Trimming shortened V by 3 bases and J by 6 bases, and 14 bases separated the two germline ends.